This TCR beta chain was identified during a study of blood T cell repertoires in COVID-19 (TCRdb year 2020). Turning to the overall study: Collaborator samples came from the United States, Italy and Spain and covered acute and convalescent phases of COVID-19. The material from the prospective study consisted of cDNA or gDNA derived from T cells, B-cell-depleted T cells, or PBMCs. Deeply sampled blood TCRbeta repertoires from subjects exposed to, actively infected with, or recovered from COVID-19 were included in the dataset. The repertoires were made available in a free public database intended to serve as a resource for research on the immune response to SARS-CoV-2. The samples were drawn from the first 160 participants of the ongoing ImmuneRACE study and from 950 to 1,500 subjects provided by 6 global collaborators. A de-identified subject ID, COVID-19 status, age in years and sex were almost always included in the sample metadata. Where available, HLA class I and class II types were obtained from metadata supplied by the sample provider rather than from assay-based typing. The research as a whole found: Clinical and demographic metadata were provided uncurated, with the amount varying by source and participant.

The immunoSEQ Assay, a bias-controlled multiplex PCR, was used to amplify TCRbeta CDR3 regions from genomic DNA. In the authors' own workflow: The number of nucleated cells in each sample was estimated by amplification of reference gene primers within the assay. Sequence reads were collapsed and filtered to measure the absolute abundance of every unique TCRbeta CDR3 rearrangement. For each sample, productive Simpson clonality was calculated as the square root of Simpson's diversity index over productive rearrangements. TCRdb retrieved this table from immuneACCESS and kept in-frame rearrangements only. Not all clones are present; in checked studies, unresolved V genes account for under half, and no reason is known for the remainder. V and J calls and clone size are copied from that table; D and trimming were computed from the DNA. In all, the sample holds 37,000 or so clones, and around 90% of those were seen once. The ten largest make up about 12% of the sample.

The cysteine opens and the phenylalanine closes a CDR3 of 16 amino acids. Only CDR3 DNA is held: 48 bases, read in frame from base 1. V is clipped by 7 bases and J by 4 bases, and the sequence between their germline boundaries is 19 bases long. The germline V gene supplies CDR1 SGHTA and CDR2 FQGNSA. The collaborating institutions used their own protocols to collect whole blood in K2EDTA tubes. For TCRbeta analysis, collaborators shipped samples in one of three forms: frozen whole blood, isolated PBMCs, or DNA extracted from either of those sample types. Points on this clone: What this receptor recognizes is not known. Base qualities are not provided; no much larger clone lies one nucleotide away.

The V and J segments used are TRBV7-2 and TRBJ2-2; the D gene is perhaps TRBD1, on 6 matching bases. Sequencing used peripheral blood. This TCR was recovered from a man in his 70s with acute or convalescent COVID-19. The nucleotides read TGTGCCAGCAATACACGCCAGGGGCGACCCACCGGGGAGCTGTTTTTT. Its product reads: CASNTRQGRPTGELFF.